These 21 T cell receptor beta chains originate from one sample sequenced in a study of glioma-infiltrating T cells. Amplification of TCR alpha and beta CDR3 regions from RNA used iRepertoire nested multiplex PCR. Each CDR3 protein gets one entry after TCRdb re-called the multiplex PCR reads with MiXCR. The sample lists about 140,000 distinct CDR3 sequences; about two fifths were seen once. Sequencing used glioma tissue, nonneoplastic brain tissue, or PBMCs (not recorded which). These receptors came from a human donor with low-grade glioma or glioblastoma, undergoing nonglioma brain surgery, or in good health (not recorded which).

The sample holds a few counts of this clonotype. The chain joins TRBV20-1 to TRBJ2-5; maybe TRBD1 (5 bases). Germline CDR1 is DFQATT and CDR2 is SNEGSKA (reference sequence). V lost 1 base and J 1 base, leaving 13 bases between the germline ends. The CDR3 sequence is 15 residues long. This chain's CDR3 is CSARGLETAQETQYF. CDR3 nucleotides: TGCAGTGCTAGAGGTTTGGAGACAGCCCAAGAGACCCAGTACTTC.

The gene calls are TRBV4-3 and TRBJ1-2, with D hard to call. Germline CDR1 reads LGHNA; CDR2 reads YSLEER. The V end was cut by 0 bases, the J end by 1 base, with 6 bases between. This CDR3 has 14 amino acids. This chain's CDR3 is CASSQDMYNYGYTF. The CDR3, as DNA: TGCGCCAGCAGCCAAGATATGTATAACTATGGCTACACCTTC.

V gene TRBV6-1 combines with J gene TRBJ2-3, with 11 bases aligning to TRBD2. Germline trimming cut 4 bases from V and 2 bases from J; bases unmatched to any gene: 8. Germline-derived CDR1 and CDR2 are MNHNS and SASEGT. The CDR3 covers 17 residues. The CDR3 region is CASSGALAGGSTDTQYF. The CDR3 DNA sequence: TGTGCCAGCAGTGGAGCCCTAGCGGGGGGCTCCACAGATACGCAGTATTTT.

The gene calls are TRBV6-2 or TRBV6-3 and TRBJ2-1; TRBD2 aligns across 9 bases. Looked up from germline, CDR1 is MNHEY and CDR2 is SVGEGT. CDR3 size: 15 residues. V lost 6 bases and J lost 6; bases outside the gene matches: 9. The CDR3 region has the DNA TGTGCCAGCAGGACTCCGGGACTAGCAGGCAATGAGCAGTTCTTC. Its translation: CASRTPGLAGNEQFF.

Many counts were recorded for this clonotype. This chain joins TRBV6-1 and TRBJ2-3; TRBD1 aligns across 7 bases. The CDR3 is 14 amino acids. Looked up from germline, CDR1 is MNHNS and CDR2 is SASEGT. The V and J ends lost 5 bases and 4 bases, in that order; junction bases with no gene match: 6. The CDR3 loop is CASSPGTEADTQYF. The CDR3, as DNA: TGTGCCAGCAGTCCAGGGACAGAGGCAGATACGCAGTATTTT.

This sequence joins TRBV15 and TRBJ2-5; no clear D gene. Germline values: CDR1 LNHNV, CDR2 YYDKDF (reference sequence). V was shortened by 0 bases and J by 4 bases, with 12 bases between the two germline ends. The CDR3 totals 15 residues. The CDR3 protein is CATSRDFGRLETQYF. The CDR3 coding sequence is TGTGCCACCAGCAGAGATTTCGGCCGCTTAGAGACCCAGTACTTC.

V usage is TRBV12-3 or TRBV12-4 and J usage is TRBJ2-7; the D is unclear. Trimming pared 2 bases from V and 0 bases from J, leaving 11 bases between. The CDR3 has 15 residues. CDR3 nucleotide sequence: TGTGCCAGCAGTTTAAATCCGCCCGCCTCCTACGAGCAGTACTTC. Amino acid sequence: CASSLNPPASYEQYF.

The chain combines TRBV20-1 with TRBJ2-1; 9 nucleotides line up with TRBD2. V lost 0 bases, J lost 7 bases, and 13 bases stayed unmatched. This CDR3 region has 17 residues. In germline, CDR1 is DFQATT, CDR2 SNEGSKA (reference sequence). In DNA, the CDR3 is TGCAGTGCTAGAGATGATAGCGGGGGCCCTGTTTGGAATGAGCAGTTCTTC. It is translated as CSARDDSGGPVWNEQFF.

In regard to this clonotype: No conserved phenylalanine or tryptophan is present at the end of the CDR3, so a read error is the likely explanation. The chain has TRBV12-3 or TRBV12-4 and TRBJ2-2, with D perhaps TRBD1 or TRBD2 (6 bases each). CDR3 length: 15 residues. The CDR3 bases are TGTGCCAGCACTAAAGGACAGTCGAACACCGGGGGGCTGTTTTCT. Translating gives CASTKGQSNTGGLFS.

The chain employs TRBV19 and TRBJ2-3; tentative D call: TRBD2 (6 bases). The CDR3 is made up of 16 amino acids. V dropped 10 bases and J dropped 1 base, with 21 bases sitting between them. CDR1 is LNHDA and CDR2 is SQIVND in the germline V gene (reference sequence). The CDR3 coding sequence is TGTGCCACCGGGGCTGGGGGAGGAGACGGCACAGATACGCAGTATTTT. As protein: CATGAGGGDGTDTQYF.

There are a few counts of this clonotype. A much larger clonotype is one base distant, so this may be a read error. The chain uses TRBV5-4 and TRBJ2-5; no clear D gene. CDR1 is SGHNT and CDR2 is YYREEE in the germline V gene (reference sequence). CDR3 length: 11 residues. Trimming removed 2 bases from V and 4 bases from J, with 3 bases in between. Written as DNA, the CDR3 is TGTGCCAGCAGCTTCAGAGAGACCCAGTACTTC. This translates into CASSFRETQYF. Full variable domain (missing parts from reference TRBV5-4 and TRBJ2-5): ETGVTQSPTHLIKTRGQQVTLRCSSQSGHNTVSWYQQALGQGPQFIFQYYREEENGRGNFPPRFSGLQFPNYSSELNVNALELDDSALYLCASSFRETQYFGPGTRLLVL.

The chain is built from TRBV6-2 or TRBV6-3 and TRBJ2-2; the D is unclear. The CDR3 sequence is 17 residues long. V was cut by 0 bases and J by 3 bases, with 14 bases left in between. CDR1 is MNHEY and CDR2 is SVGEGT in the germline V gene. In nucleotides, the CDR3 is TGTGCCAGCAGTTACTCTAGATCAGGAGAAGACACCGGGGAGCTGTTTTTT. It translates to CASSYSRSGEDTGELFF.

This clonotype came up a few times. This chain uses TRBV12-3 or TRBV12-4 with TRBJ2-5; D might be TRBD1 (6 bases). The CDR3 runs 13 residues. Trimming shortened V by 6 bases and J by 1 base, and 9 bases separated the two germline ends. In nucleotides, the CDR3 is TGTGCCAGCAGCTGGACAGCCCAAGAGACCCAGTACTTC. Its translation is CASSWTAQETQYF.

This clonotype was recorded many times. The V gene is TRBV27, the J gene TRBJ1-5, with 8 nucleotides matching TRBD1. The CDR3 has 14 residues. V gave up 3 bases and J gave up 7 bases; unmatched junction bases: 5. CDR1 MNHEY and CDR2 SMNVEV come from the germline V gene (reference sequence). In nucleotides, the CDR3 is TGTGCCAGCAGTTTCCTTGGACAGGGACAGCCCCAGCATTTT. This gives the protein CASSFLGQGQPQHF.

The CDR3 nucleotides read TGTGCCAGCAGAAGTAGGGTGTATAATTCACCCCTCCACTTT. Protein sequence: CASRSRVYNSPLHF. V and J are TRBV6-2 or TRBV6-3 and TRBJ1-6; D call uncertain. Germline V CDR1 and CDR2: MNHEY, SVGEGT. The V gene lost 6 bases and the J gene lost 4 bases, with 10 bases spanning the gap. The CDR3 extends over 14 amino acids.

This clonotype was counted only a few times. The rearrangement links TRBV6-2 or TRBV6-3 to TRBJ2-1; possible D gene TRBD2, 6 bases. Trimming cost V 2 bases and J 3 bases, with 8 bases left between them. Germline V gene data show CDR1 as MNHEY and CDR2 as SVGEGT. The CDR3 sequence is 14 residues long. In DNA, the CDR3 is TGTGCCAGCAGTTACCGCGGGGTCTACAATGAGCAGTTCTTC. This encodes CASSYRGVYNEQFF.

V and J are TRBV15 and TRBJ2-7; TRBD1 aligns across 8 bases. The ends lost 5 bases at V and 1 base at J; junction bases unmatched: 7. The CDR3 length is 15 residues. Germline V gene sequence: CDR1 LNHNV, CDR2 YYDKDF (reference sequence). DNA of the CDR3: TGTGCCACCAGCCAGGGCAGGGGGCCATCCTACGAGCAGTACTTC. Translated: CATSQGRGPSYEQYF.

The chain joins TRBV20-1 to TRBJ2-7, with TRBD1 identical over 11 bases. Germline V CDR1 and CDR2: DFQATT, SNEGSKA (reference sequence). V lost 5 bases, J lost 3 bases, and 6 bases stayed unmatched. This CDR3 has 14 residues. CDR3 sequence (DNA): TGCAGTGCTCCTCGGGGGACAGGGGGCTACGAGCAGTACTTC. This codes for CSAPRGTGGYEQYF.

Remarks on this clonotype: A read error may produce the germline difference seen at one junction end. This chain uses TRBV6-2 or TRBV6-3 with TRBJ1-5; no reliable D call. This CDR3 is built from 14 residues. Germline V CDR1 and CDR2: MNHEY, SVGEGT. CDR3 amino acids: CASTQAVGNQPQHF. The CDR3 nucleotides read TGCGCCAGCACGCAAGCGGTTGGCAATCAGCCCCAGCATTTT.

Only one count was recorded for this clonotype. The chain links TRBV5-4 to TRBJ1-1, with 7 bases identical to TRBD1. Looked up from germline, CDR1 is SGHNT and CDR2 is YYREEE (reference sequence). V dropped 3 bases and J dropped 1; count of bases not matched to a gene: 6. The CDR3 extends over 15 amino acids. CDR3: CASSWTDRKNTEAFF. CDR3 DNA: TGTGCCAGCAGCTGGACGGACAGGAAGAACACTGAAGCTTTCTTT.

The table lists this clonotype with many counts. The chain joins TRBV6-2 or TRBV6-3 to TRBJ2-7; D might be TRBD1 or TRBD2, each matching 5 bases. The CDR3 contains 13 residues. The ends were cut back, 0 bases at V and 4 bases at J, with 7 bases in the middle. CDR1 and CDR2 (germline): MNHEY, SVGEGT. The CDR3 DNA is TGTGCCAGCAGTTACTCGAGGGGATACGAGCAGTACTTC. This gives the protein CASSYSRGYEQYF.